This T cell receptor beta chain was identified in a study of cytomegalovirus exposure and HLA in healthy donors. For the study at large: It was reported in a later analysis that the same platform had been used for the roughly 130 validation repertoires as for the approximately 730 first-cohort repertoires.

The CDR3 has 12 residues. The germline CDR1 and CDR2 sequences are SNHLY and FYNNEI. V lost 5 bases to trimming and J lost 4 bases, with 8 bases between them. TCRdb's table, derived via immunoSEQ multiplex PCR, lists solely in-frame clones and lacks some. Among roughly 63,000 clones listed, roughly 90% were seen once. The chain employs TRBV2 and TRBJ2-5, with unresolved D. Sequencing was performed on PBMCs. The sequence came from a woman aged 18-29 years in good health and CMV-seronegative. The DNA for the CDR3 is TGTGCCAGCAGTCAACAGAGAGAGACCCAGTACTTC. It is translated as CASSQQRETQYF.